A selection of T cell receptor beta chains follows, all from one sample in a study of shared clonotypes between healthy human individuals. The method was immunoSEQ multiplex PCR; TCRdb's version includes in-frame clones alone and lacks a portion of them. The repertoire holds hundreds of thousands of clones, roughly 95% seen once, with approximately 0.062% in the top ten. Sequences were obtained from naive CD4+ T cells sorted from blood. Receptors originate from a woman under 40 in good health. The CDR3 runs from the conserved cysteine through the conserved F or W. The D gene is left open where the match is weak. Clone size appears in some rows only: once, few, many, or a class for an expanded clone.

D gene | J gene | V gene | clone size | CDR3 DNA | CDR3 protein
TRBD2 | TRBJ2-7 | TRBV11-2 | - | TGTGCCAGCAGATATAGCGGGAGCTCCTACGAGCAGTACTTC | CASRYSGSSYEQYF
- | TRBJ1-4 | TRBV18 | - | TGTGCCAGCTCACCAGGGGCCGATAATGAAAAACTGTTTTTT | CASSPGADNEKLFF
- | TRBJ2-2 | TRBV10-1 | - | TGCGCCAGCGCCGGATCTTTGGCCGGGGAGCTGTTTTTT | CASAGSLAGELFF
- | TRBJ1-3 | TRBV5-1 | - | TGCGCCAGCAGCTCCAGGGTAGCGGACACCATATATTTT | CASSSRVADTIYF
- | TRBJ2-3 | TRBV2 | - | TGTGCCAGCAGTGAATACGGCAGGGTGGTAGCAGATACGCAGTATTTT | CASSEYGRVVADTQYF
- | TRBJ2-7 | TRBV30 | - | TGTGCCTGGAGTCGGAGCTCCTACGAGCAGTACTTC | CAWSRSSYEQYF
TRBD1 | TRBJ2-7 | TRBV6-1 | - | TGTGCCAGCACCGCACAGGGGGTGATCTCCTACGAGCAGTACTTC | CASTAQGVISYEQYF
- | TRBJ1-2 | TRBV5-1 | - | TGCGCCAGCAGCTCCCGGGGGGCCACTCTTAACTATGGCTACACCTTC | CASSSRGATLNYGYTF
- | TRBJ1-4 | TRBV27 | - | TGTGCCAGCACAGTCCGCTTAAGGGCAACTAATGAAAAACTGTTTTTT | CASTVRLRATNEKLFF
- | TRBJ1-5 | TRBV19 | - | TGTGCCAGTACCAATGGGGACCCCGTACGCAATCAGCCCCAGCATTTT | CASTNGDPVRNQPQHF
- | TRBJ1-5 | TRBV15 | - | TGTGCCACCAGCAGAGATCATAGGAGACATAGCAATCAGCCCCAGCATTTT | CATSRDHRRHSNQPQHF
- | TRBJ2-1 | TRBV2 | - | TGTGCCAGCAGCGTGTTACTTGAGCAGTTCTTC | CASSVLLEQFF
TRBD2 | TRBJ2-5 | TRBV9 | - | TGTGCCAGCAGCCCATCATCTCTAGTCTCTAGCGGGGGGCAAGAGACCCAGTACTTC | CASSPSSLVSSGGQETQYF
TRBD2 | TRBJ2-7 | TRBV4-1 | - | TGCGCCAGCAGCCTGGGACTAGGGGGCTACGAGCAGTACTTC | CASSLGLGGYEQYF
- | TRBJ2-5 | TRBV5-1 | few | TGCGCCAGCAGCTTGGGACAGCAAGAGACCCAGTACTTC | CASSLGQQETQYF
TRBD1 | TRBJ1-1 | TRBV19 | once | TGTGCCAGTAGTCACAGACAGGGTGCTAACACTGAAGCTTTCTTT | CASSHRQGANTEAFF
- | TRBJ1-2 | TRBV18 | - | TGTGCCAGCTCACCCCAACCAGGGACTGAGGATCGGGGTGGCTACACCTTC | CASSPQPGTEDRGGYTF
- | TRBJ2-7 | TRBV10-3 | - | TGTGCCATCAGTGCGGACAGCGACGAGCAGTACTTC | CAISADSDEQYF
TRBD1 | TRBJ2-7 | TRBV30 | - | TGTGCCTGGAAACGCCGGGGGACAGGGGGCCCCGAGCAGTACTTC | CAWKRRGTGGPEQYF
- | TRBJ1-5 | TRBV19 | - | TGTGCCAGTAGAAGGGTTGGGGGCCAGCCCCAGCATTTT | CASRRVGGQPQHF
TRBD1 | TRBJ1-4 | TRBV5-4 | - | TGTGCCAGCAGCCTAGGGACAGGGTATGAAAAACTGTTTTTT | CASSLGTGYEKLFF
TRBD2 | TRBJ2-7 | TRBV14 | once | TGTGCCAGCAGCCAAGCCAGCGGGAGAAGAAGCGAGCAGTACTTC | CASSQASGRRSEQYF
- | TRBJ2-7 | TRBV30 | - | TGTGCCTGGAGTGAGAGAATAGCCTACGAGCAGTACTTC | CAWSERIAYEQYF
- | TRBJ2-7 | TRBV5-1 | - | TGCGCCAGCAGCTTCCCCCCTTCCTACGAGCAGTACTTC | CASSFPPSYEQYF
- | TRBJ1-3 | TRBV18 | - | TGTGCCAGCTCACCGACAAGCTCTGGAAACACCATATATTTT | CASSPTSSGNTIYF
- | TRBJ1-1 | TRBV5-1 | once | TGCGCCAGCAGTTTGACGGACGGTCCGAACACTGAAGCTTTCTTT | CASSLTDGPNTEAFF
TRBD1 | TRBJ1-2 | TRBV19 | - | TGTGCCAGTAGTACCACTCAGGGGGCGGCGGGCTATGGCTACACCTTC | CASSTTQGAAGYGYTF
TRBD1 | TRBJ2-5 | TRBV5-8 | - | TGTGCCAGCAGCATAGACGTCCCGGGACAGGGGGCGCGGGAGACCCAGTACTTC | CASSIDVPGQGARETQYF
- | TRBJ2-4 | TRBV10-3 | - | TGTGCCATCAGTGAGTCCCAGGGATTAGTGAACATTCAGTACTTC | CAISESQGLVNIQYF
TRBD1 | TRBJ2-3 | TRBV5-1 | - | TGCGCCAGCAGCCTAAACCGGGACAGGGCAATCTCAGATACGCAGTATTTT | CASSLNRDRAISDTQYF
TRBD1 | TRBJ1-4 | TRBV9 | - | TGTGCCAGCAGCTCTGGGGGACAGCTCCCCGAAAAACTGTTTTTT | CASSSGGQLPEKLFF
- | TRBJ2-7 | TRBV15 | - | TGTGCCACCAGCAGACCGGGGCCCTACGAGCAGTACTTC | CATSRPGPYEQYF
- | TRBJ2-1 | TRBV5-1 | - | TGCGCCAGCAGCTTAACAGTGGTAGCGGCCTACAATGAGCAGTTCTTC | CASSLTVVAAYNEQFF
- | TRBJ1-3 | TRBV6-5 | - | TGTGCCAGCAGTTACTCTCCCTTGGGCGGAAACACCATATATTTT | CASSYSPLGGNTIYF
TRBD1 | TRBJ2-1 | TRBV29-1 | - | TGCAGCGTTGATCGGGACAGGAGCAATGAGCAGTTCTTC | CSVDRDRSNEQFF
- | TRBJ2-3 | TRBV19 | - | TGTGCCAGTAGTTCCCGGGACCCTACACTTACGCAGTATTTT | CASSSRDPTLTQYF
- | TRBJ1-1 | TRBV18 | - | TGTGCCAGCTCACCCCCACTGGGAGCCAGTTGGAACACTGAAGCTTTCTTT | CASSPPLGASWNTEAFF
- | TRBJ1-2 | TRBV2 | - | TGTGCCAGCAGTGAAGATCCGGTTAACTATGGCTACACCTTC | CASSEDPVNYGYTF
TRBD2 | TRBJ2-1 | TRBV10-2 | - | TGCGCCAGCAGCGCCGGGACTAGGGGCGTGGATGAGCAGTTCTTC | CASSAGTRGVDEQFF
- | TRBJ2-6 | TRBV7-2 | - | TGTGCCAGCAGCTCACTGGCTGGGGCCAACGTCCTGACTTTC | CASSSLAGANVLTF
- | TRBJ2-7 | TRBV18 | - | TGTGCCAGCTCACCTTACGGAGCCTACGAGCAGTACTTC | CASSPYGAYEQYF
- | TRBJ1-2 | TRBV30 | - | TGTGCCTGGTCAGTCTCTAACTATGGCTACACCTTC | CAWSVSNYGYTF
TRBD2 | TRBJ2-3 | TRBV28 | - | TGTGCCAGCAGTTTTCCCTTAGCGGGATTCACAGATACGCAGTATTTT | CASSFPLAGFTDTQYF
- | TRBJ2-3 | TRBV7-9 | - | TGTGCCAGCAGCTCGTGGGGCACAGATACGCAGTATTTT | CASSSWGTDTQYF
- | TRBJ1-4 | TRBV6-1 | - | TGTGCCAGCAGTGAATCGAGGGCCGGCGAAAAACTGTTTTTT | CASSESRAGEKLFF
TRBD2 | TRBJ2-1 | TRBV7-8 | - | TGTGCCAGCAGTCCAATAGCGGGAGTATCGGTCGATGAGCAGTTCTTC | CASSPIAGVSVDEQFF
TRBD1 | TRBJ2-7 | TRBV5-1 | - | TGCGCCAGCAGCTTGGCCGGAAGGGACAGCTCCTACGAGCAGTACTTC | CASSLAGRDSSYEQYF
- | TRBJ1-1 | TRBV18 | - | TGTGCCAGCTCACCAATCCAGGCTCTCGACACTGAAGCTTTCTTT | CASSPIQALDTEAFF
TRBD2 | TRBJ2-1 | TRBV29-1 | - | TGTGCTAGCGGGAGTCGGCCCTACAATGAGCAGTTCTTC | CASGSRPYNEQFF
TRBD2 | TRBJ2-7 | TRBV7-9 | - | TGTGCCAGCAGCTTAGAGGGCGGGAGCTCCTACGAGCAGTACTTC | CASSLEGGSSYEQYF
- | TRBJ2-7 | TRBV6-5 | once | TGTGCCAGCAGTGGTCAGACAGATAGCTACGAGCAGTACTTC | CASSGQTDSYEQYF
TRBD2 | TRBJ2-7 | TRBV27 | - | TGTGCCAGCAGTTTAAGGCCACTAGCGGGAGGTGAGCAGTACTTC | CASSLRPLAGGEQYF
- | TRBJ1-3 | TRBV7-2 | - | TGTGCCAGCAGCTTTGGGACCGAGGTTGGAAACACCATATATTTT | CASSFGTEVGNTIYF
- | TRBJ2-3 | TRBV7-6 | - | TGTGCCAGCAGCCAAGGACAGAAGTTTACGCAGTATTTT | CASSQGQKFTQYF
- | TRBJ2-1 | TRBV2 | - | TGTGCCAGCAGTGAATTTGGCCTAGGAACCGATGAGCAGTTCTTC | CASSEFGLGTDEQFF